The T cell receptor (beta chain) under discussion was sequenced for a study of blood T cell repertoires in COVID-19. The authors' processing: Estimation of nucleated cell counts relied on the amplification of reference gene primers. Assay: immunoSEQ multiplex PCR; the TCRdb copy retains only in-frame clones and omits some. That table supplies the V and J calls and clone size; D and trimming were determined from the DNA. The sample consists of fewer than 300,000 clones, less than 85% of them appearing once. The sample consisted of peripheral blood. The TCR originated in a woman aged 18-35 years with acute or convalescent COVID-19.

The CDR3 region has the DNA TGTGCCAGCAGCTCTAGCGGGATTTACAATGAGCAGTTCTTC. This sequence encodes CASSSSGIYNEQFF. The rearrangement links TRBV7-6 to TRBJ2-1; 9 bases are shared with TRBD2. CDR1 is SGHVS and CDR2 is FNYEAQ in the germline V gene. The CDR3 sequence is 14 residues long. J was trimmed by 4 bases and V by 4 bases; bases with no gene match: 2. The full variable domain, its missing parts supplied by reference TRBV7-6 and TRBJ2-1, is GAGVSQSPRYKVTKRGQDVALRCDPISGHVSLYWYRQALGQGPEFLTYFNYEAQQDKSGLPNDRFSAERPEGSISTLTIQRTEQRDSAMYRCASSSSGIYNEQFFGPGTRLTVL.